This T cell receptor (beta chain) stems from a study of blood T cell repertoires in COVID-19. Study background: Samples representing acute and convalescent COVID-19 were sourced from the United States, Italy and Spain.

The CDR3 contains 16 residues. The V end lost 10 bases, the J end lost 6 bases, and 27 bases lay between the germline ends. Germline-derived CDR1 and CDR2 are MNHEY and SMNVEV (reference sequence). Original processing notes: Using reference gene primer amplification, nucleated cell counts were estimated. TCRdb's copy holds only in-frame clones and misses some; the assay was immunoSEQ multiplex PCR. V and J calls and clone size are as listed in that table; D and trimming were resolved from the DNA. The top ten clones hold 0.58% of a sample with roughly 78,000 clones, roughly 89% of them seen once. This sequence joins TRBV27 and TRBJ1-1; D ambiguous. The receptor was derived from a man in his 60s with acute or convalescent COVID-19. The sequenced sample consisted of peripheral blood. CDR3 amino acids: CATREPSGRKNAEAFF. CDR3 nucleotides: TGTGCCACCCGGGAGCCCAGCGGGCGCAAAAACGCTGAAGCTTTCTTT.